This T cell receptor (beta chain) is from a study of blood T cell repertoires in COVID-19. Whole-study context: The United States, Italy and Spain supplied acute and convalescent COVID-19 samples. PBMCs, B-cell-depleted T cells, or T cells provided the cDNA or gDNA that made up the material.

The protocol was immunoSEQ multiplex PCR, while the TCRdb copy is restricted to in-frame clones and leaves out a portion. There are about 98,000 clones in the sample; roughly 80% occur only once, and roughly 10% lies in the top ten. Specimen: peripheral blood. This receptor was obtained from a woman older than 75 with acute or convalescent COVID-19.

The CDR3 protein is CASSMGQGPPLHF. In DNA form, the CDR3 reads TGTGCCAGTAGTATGGGACAGGGTCCACCCCTCCACTTT. V and J are TRBV19 and TRBJ1-6, with TRBD1 matching over 9 bases. Germline V lookup: CDR1 LNHDA, CDR2 SQIVND (reference sequence). The CDR3 covers 13 residues. With 3 bases clipped from V and 11 bases from J, the junction kept 2 bases outside the gene matches.